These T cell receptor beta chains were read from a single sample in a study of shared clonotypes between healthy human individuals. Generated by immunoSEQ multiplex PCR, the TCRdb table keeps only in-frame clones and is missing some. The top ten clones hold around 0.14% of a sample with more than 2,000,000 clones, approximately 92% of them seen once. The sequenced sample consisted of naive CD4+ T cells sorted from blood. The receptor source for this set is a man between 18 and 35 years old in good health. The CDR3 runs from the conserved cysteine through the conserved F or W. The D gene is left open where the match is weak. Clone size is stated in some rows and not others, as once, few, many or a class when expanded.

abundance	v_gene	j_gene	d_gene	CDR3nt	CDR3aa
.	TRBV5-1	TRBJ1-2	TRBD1	TGCGCCAGCAGCTTGGAGGGGACAGTGCCCTTAGGCTACACCTTC	CASSLEGTVPLGYTF
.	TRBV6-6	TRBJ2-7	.	TGTGCCAGCAGTTACCAGACAGGCTACGAGCAGTACTTC	CASSYQTGYEQYF
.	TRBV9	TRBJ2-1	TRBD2	TGTGCCAGCAGCGTAGTAGGAAGCGGGGGGGCGAAAATACATGAGCAGTTCTTC	CASSVVGSGGAKIHEQFF
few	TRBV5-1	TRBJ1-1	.	TGCGCCAGCAGCCCAGCTGAACACTCTGAAGCTTTCTTT	CASSPAEHSEAFF
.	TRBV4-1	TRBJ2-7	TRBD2	TGCGCCAGCAGTCCACTTGGGGTAGCGGGAGTCGAGCAGTACTTC	CASSPLGVAGVEQYF
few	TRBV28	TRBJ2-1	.	TGTGCCAGCAGTTTTGGGCAGAGACGAACGTTCTTC	CASSFGQRRTFF
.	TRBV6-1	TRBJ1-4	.	TGTGCCAGCAGGCGAGCACCGGATAATGAAAAACTGTTTTTT	CASRRAPDNEKLFF
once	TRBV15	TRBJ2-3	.	TGTGCCACCAGCAAAACAGGCGGGCCAGATACGCAGTATTTT	CATSKTGGPDTQYF
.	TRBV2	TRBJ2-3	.	TGTGCCAGCAGTGACAGCGCTGCGACAGATACGCAGTATTTT	CASSDSAATDTQYF
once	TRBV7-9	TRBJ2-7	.	TGTGCCAGCAGCCTCCTGTTATCGTCCGAGCAGTACTTC	CASSLLLSSEQYF
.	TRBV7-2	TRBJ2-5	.	TGTGCCAGCAGCTCAGTTGGGACCCTGGACTCCGGGACCCAGTACTTC	CASSSVGTLDSGTQYF
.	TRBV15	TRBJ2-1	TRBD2	TGTGCCACCAGCAGAGATTTAGCGGGAGCGTCCTACAATGAGCAGTTCTTC	CATSRDLAGASYNEQFF
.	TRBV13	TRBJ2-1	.	TGTGCCAGCAGCTTCGTTAGGAGTATTGGTGAGCAGTTCTTC	CASSFVRSIGEQFF
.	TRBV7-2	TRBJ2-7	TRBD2	TGTGCCAGCAATCGGGGGGTCTCCTACGAGCAGTACTTC	CASNRGVSYEQYF
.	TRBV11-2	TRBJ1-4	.	TGTGCCAGCAGCCCTAGCTGGTCAACTAATGAAAAACTGTTTTTT	CASSPSWSTNEKLFF
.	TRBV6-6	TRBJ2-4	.	TGTGCCAGCAGTGATGGACAACTAGCCAAAAACATTCAGTACTTC	CASSDGQLAKNIQYF
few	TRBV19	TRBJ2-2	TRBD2	TGTGCCAGTACCACCCGACTAGCTGACACCGGGGAGCTGTTTTTT	CASTTRLADTGELFF
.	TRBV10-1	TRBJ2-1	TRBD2	TGCGCCAGCAGTGAAGGGACTAGCGGATACAATGAGCAGTTCTTC	CASSEGTSGYNEQFF
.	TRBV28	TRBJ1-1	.	TGTGCCAGCAGTTTAAGGGCGAACACTGAAGCTTTCTTT	CASSLRANTEAFF
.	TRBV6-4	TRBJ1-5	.	TGTGCCAGCAGTGTTTTAGAGCAGCCCCAGCATTTT	CASSVLEQPQHF
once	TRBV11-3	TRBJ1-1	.	TGTGCCAGCAGCCGATACCGGGACACTGAAGCTTTCTTT	CASSRYRDTEAFF
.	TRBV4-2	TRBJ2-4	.	TGTGCCAGCAGCCAAGACCCGGGGGCCAAAAACATTCAGTACTTC	CASSQDPGAKNIQYF
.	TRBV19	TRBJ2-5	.	TGTGCCAGTAGTTCTTTTGGGGACGAGACCCAGTACTTC	CASSSFGDETQYF
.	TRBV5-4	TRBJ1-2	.	TGTGCCAGCAGCTTGGGGACCCTTCGGGACTATGGCTACACCTTC	CASSLGTLRDYGYTF
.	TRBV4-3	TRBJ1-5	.	TGCGCCAGCAGCCAAGATGGGGGAAACAATCAGCCCCAGCATTTT	CASSQDGGNNQPQHF
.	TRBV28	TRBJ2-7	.	TGTGCCAGCTGGACAGTCTCCTACGAGCAGTACTTC	CASWTVSYEQYF
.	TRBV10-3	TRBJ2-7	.	TGTGCCATCAGTGAGTCGGGGGGTAGGGGTTACGAGCAGTACTTC	CAISESGGRGYEQYF
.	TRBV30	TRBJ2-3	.	TGTGCCTGGAGCGCTATTGTGGATACGCAGTATTTT	CAWSAIVDTQYF
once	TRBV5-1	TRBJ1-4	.	TGCGCCAGCAGCTTGGAAGGGGCTAATGAAAAACTGTTTTTT	CASSLEGANEKLFF
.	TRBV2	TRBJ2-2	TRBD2	TGTGCCAGCAGTGATAGTATACTAGCGGGAGGGACCGGGGAGCTGTTTTTT	CASSDSILAGGTGELFF
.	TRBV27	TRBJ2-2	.	TGTGCCAGCAGTTTAGGAACTACGAACACCGGGGAGCTGTTTTTT	CASSLGTTNTGELFF
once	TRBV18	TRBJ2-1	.	TGTGCCAGCTCTTACGAGGGCCGGGATGAGCAGTTCTTC	CASSYEGRDEQFF
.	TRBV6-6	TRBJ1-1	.	TGTGCCAGCAGTTACATAGGGAACACTGAAGCTTTCTTT	CASSYIGNTEAFF
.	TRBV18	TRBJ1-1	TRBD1	TGTGCCAGCTCACTCGGGACAGGGGGCAACACTGAAGCTTTCTTT	CASSLGTGGNTEAFF
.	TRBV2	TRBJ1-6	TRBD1	TGTGCCATACCACAGGGGACACTGTTAGATTCACCCCTCCACTTT	CAIPQGTLLDSPLHF
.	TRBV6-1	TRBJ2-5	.	TGTGCCAGCAGACCCCGAGGGGGTGGAGAGACCCAGTACTTC	CASRPRGGGETQYF
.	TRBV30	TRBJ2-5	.	TGTGCCTGGAGTGTAGGGTTTCAAGAGACCCAGTACTTC	CAWSVGFQETQYF
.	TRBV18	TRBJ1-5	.	TGTGCCAGCTCACCCGGGACGGATAGCAATCAGCCCCAGCATTTT	CASSPGTDSNQPQHF
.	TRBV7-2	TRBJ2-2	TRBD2	TGTGCCAGCAGCCCGAGGGCTAGCGGGGCCGGGGAGCTGTTTTTT	CASSPRASGAGELFF
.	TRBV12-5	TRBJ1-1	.	TGTGCTAGTGGTATCGGGGGTAACACTGAAGCTTTCTTT	CASGIGGNTEAFF